This T cell receptor beta chain was captured in a study of cytomegalovirus exposure and HLA in healthy donors. General study findings and limits: In a later analysis, an Asian-associated ancestry cluster reportedly showed fewer N-insertions than the approximately 620-donor mean. Several of the most significant clusters were apparently associated with common viral pathogens in a later analysis. Researchers reported from a later analysis that most CMV-associated TCR beta chains appeared HLA-restricted.

The PCR made use of 60 Vbeta and 13 Jbeta primers. In the source study's methods: An analysis performed later counted 81 million or so unique TCR beta chains (roughly 11 million of them shared). TCRdb's copy holds only in-frame clones and misses some; the assay was immunoSEQ multiplex PCR. For V, J and clone size, that table is used; D and trimming come from the DNA. Among under 250,000 clones, 76% were seen once, and the ten largest hold approximately 0.6%. For this clone: Its antigen is as yet unknown.

Trimming took 1 base from V and 5 from J, leaving 11 bases between them. The CDR3 consists of 14 residues. The germline V gene has CDR1 MNHNY and CDR2 SVGAGI (reference sequence). J is TRBJ1-1 and V is TRBV6-6, with D perhaps TRBD1 (5 bases). This sequence was found in a man between 18 and 35 years old in good health and CMV-seronegative. The sample consisted of PBMCs. The CDR3 region has the DNA TGTGCCAGCAGTTACTACGGGGGGGAGACTGAAGCTTTCTTT. Translating gives CASSYYGGETEAFF.